This TCR beta chain emerged from a study of blood T cell repertoires in COVID-19. Study information: From the United States, Italy and Spain came samples of acute and convalescent COVID-19. Nucleic acid was either cDNA or gDNA, and it came from T cells, B-cell-depleted T cells, or PBMCs.

Per the authors' pipeline: The authors estimated nucleated cell counts from reference gene primer amplification. Only in-frame clones appear in the TCRdb table, and some are missing; sequencing was by immunoSEQ multiplex PCR. The V and J calls and clone size are taken from that table; D and trimming were inferred from the DNA. Of more than 40,000 clones listed, roughly nine tenths were seen once; the top ten hold 5% to 5.5%. V was shortened by 4 bases and J by 4 bases, with 16 bases between the two germline ends. The germline V gene encodes CDR1 SGHTA and CDR2 FQGNSA. This CDR3 contains 15 residues. Input material: peripheral blood. The TCR sequence derives from a man in his 70s with acute or convalescent COVID-19. The rearrangement uses TRBV7-2 and TRBJ2-5; D gene uncertain. CDR3 coding DNA: TGTGCCAGCAGCTACTCCCCGACAAGTACAGAGACCCAGTACTTC. The encoded protein is CASSYSPTSTETQYF.